This passage covers 18 T cell receptor beta chains from one sample sequenced in a study of blood T cell repertoires in COVID-19. Data came from immunoSEQ multiplex PCR; TCRdb stores just in-frame clones and leaves some out. The table includes about 16,000 clones, roughly 89% detected once. Specimen: peripheral blood. All receptors come from an elderly woman with COVID-19, enrolled during active disease.

In this sample, this clone turned up a few times. V usage is TRBV10-3 and J usage is TRBJ1-6, with 7 bases lining up with TRBD1. Trimming removed 6 bases from V and 9 bases from J; junction bases left unmatched: 8. The CDR3 has 14 amino acids. Per the germline V gene, CDR1 is ENHRY and CDR2 is SYGVKD. The CDR3 here is CAISLGQEASPLHF. CDR3 bases: TGTGCCATCAGCCTCGGACAGGAAGCTTCACCCCTCCACTTT.

V and J are TRBV25-1 and TRBJ1-4; a possible D gene is TRBD1 (6 bases). The CDR3 extends over 14 amino acids. Germline-derived CDR1 and CDR2 are MGHDK and SYGVNS. Trimming took 5 bases from V and 8 from J, leaving 15 bases between them. The CDR3 loop is CASSRGQGREKLFF. CDR3 sequence (DNA): TGTGCCAGCAGTCGGGGTCAGGGGCGGGAAAAACTGTTTTTT. Drawing the rest from reference TRBV25-1 and TRBJ1-4, the complete variable domain is EADIYQTPRYLVIGTGKKITLECSQTMGHDKMYWYQQDPGMELHLIHYSYGVNSTEKGDLSSESTVSRIRTEHFPLTLESARPSHTSQYLCASSRGQGREKLFFGSGTQLSVL.

This rearrangement joins TRBV4-1 to TRBJ2-1; weak D call: TRBD1 (5 bases). Trimming stripped 1 base from V and 12 bases from J, with 19 bases between. The germline gives CDR1 MGHRA, CDR2 YSYEKL. The CDR3 runs to 15 residues. This CDR3 reads CASSQGQGRVGWQFF. The CDR3 DNA follows: TGCGCCAGCAGCCAAGGCCAGGGAAGGGTAGGTTGGCAGTTCTTC.

The V gene is TRBV28, the J gene TRBJ2-7; 8 bases map to TRBD2. Germline CDR1 and CDR2: MDHEN and SYDVKM. Trimming removed 9 bases from V and 4 bases from J; junction bases left unmatched: 11. CDR3 length equals 14 residues. As DNA, the CDR3 is TGTGCCAGTCGTCGAGCGGGAGATTCTTACGAGCAGTACTTC. This gives the protein CASRRAGDSYEQYF. The full variable domain, completed using reference TRBV28 and TRBJ2-7, is DVKVTQSSRYLVKRTGEKVFLECVQDMDHENMFWYRQDPGLGLRLIYFSYDVKMKEKGDIPEGYSVSREKKERFSLILESASTNQTSMYLCASRRAGDSYEQYFGPGTRLTVT.

The chain couples TRBV24-1 to TRBJ2-7; TRBD1 matches at 10 bases. The CDR3 is 15 amino acids. In germline, CDR1 is KGHDR, CDR2 SFDVKD. J gave up 4 bases and V 4 bases, and 6 bases lay outside the gene matches. CDR3 residues: CATSDTRTGGYEQYF. Here the CDR3 DNA reads TGTGCCACCAGTGACACCAGGACAGGGGGGTACGAGCAGTACTTC.

The chain combines TRBV5-5 with TRBJ2-7, with a weak D call TRBD1 (6 bases). The CDR3 has 13 amino acids. V lost 2 bases and J 6 bases, leaving 12 bases between the germline ends. Germline CDR1 reads SGHKS; CDR2 reads YYEKEE (reference sequence). CDR3: CASSFHRDGEQYF. The CDR3 DNA follows: TGTGCCAGCAGCTTTCACAGGGACGGCGAGCAGTACTTC.

The rearrangement uses TRBV24-1 and TRBJ2-1, with D perhaps matching TRBD2 (5 bases). The CDR3 length is 13 residues. Germline loops: CDR1 KGHDR, CDR2 SFDVKD. V lost 0 bases, J lost 8 bases, and 7 bases lay in between. The CDR3 loop is CATSDLTGDEQFF. CDR3 sequence (DNA): TGTGCCACCAGTGATTTGACCGGGGATGAGCAGTTCTTC.

Only a few counts were recorded for this clone. V gene TRBV9 combines with J gene TRBJ2-7; tentatively, D is TRBD1 (6 bases). With 4 bases removed from V and 3 bases from J, the gap between germline ends came to 11 bases. Germline V gene lookup returns CDR1 SGDLS and CDR2 YYNGEE. The CDR3 extends over 13 amino acids. The CDR3 reads CASSREGDYEQYF. The DNA for the CDR3 is TGTGCCAGCAGCCGAGAGGGGGACTACGAGCAGTACTTC.

There are a few counts of this clone. The chain combines TRBV19 with TRBJ1-5, with TRBD1 matching 11 bases. The V gene end was trimmed by 2 bases and the J gene end by 5 bases; junction bases not matched to a gene: 8. The CDR3 has 17 residues. The germline CDR1 and CDR2 sequences are LNHDA and SQIVND (reference sequence). CDR3 sequence: CASSIRTGGLGDQPQHF. For the CDR3, the DNA is TGTGCCAGTAGTATAAGGACAGGGGGCTTAGGAGATCAGCCCCAGCATTTT.

This rearrangement joins TRBV14 to TRBJ2-7; the match to TRBD1 covers 9 bases. Trimming took 4 bases from V and 3 from J; bases not matched to a gene: 13. The CDR3 spans 17 residues. Germline assignment: CDR1 SGHDN and CDR2 FVKESK. CDR3: CASSPQRGTGYRYEQYF. CDR3 DNA: TGTGCCAGCAGCCCCCAACGGGGGACAGGGTACCGCTACGAGCAGTACTTC.

V and J are TRBV28 and TRBJ1-5; a possible D gene is TRBD1 (6 bases). V lost 3 bases and J 2 bases, leaving 14 bases between the germline ends. Germline V gene data show CDR1 as MDHEN and CDR2 as SYDVKM. This CDR3 spans 16 amino acids. The CDR3 DNA sequence: TGTGCCAGCAGTTTTTGGGACACCCCTGGCAATCAGCCCCAGCATTTT. Residues: CASSFWDTPGNQPQHF.

CDR3 amino acids: CASGGGASRGSPLHF. The CDR3 DNA reads as TGTGCCAGCGGTGGGGGGGCGTCACGCGGTTCACCCCTCCACTTT. The V gene is TRBV7-9, the J gene TRBJ1-6; weak D call: TRBD1 (6 bases). The CDR3 has 15 amino acids. V lost 8 bases and J 9 bases, leaving 20 bases between the germline ends. Germline CDR1 reads SEHNR; CDR2 reads FQNEAQ (reference sequence).

This chain connects TRBV5-4 to TRBJ1-2, with 9 positions matching TRBD1. In germline, CDR1 is SGHNT, CDR2 YYREEE (reference sequence). This CDR3 has 14 amino acids. The V and J ends lost 2 bases and 4 bases, in that order; junction bases with no gene match: 3. The CDR3 protein is CASSFDRGSYGYTF. The CDR3 DNA follows: TGTGCCAGCAGCTTCGACAGGGGGAGCTATGGCTACACCTTC.

The chain couples TRBV21-1 to TRBJ1-1; the table's D call, TRBD1, has no DNA check behind it. TRBV21-1 is noted as a pseudogene. The CDR3 length is 15 residues. DNA of the CDR3: TGTGCCAGCAGCAAAGATCAGGAAAACGGCACTGAAGCTTTCTTT. It codes for CASSKDQENGTEAFF.

The CDR3: CASSLNGAGVYEQYF. The CDR3, as DNA: TGTGCCAGCAGTTTAAACGGGGCAGGGGTCTACGAGCAGTACTTC. This chain links TRBV28 with TRBJ2-7, with D possibly being TRBD1 (6 bases). Between the trimmed V and J ends, which lost 2 bases and 3 bases, there was a span of 14 bases. There are 15 residues in the CDR3. Germline CDR1 is MDHEN and CDR2 is SYDVKM.

The CDR3 coding sequence is TGTGCCAGCGGAGAGTACAATCAGCCCCAGCATTTT. It is translated as CASGEYNQPQHF. The chain couples TRBV12-3 or TRBV12-4 to TRBJ1-5; D call uncertain. The CDR3 is made up of 12 amino acids. V was pared by 8 bases and J by 3 bases, with 8 bases between.

This clone was observed a single time. V gene TRBV3-1 (or the pseudogene TRBV3-2) combines with J gene TRBJ2-7; 8 bases are shared with TRBD1. The CDR3 contains 15 residues. Germline lookup yields CDR1 LGHDT and CDR2 YNNKEL (reference sequence). V was pared by 4 bases and J by 5 bases, with 10 bases of the junction left unmatched. The CDR3 sequence is CASSPGTGWEDEQYF. The CDR3 DNA follows: TGTGCCAGCAGCCCAGGGACAGGCTGGGAGGACGAGCAGTACTTC.

The chain has TRBV25-1 and TRBJ2-7; the D gene is possibly TRBD2 (6 bases). Germline loops: CDR1 MGHDK, CDR2 SYGVNS. The CDR3 extends over 14 amino acids. The ends were cut back, 4 bases at V and 5 bases at J, with 15 bases in the middle. The CDR3 loop is CASSGLGGSNEQYF. The CDR3 bases are TGTGCCAGCAGTGGTCTGGGAGGTTCTAACGAGCAGTACTTC.